This T cell receptor (beta chain) was sequenced in a study of regulatory T cells in long-lasting Graves disease. Construction of TCR beta libraries relied on iRepertoire HTBI primers and on Arm-PCR targeting CDR3 regions. TCRdb analysed the multiplex PCR reads with MiXCR anew, one entry per CDR3 protein. The sample has fewer than 400,000 distinct CDR3 sequences; about a sixth are singletons. The time point was: newly diagnosed GD, antithyroid drugs for less than 3 months. RNA extracted from PBMCs served as the sequencing template. From germline, CDR1 is MDHEN and CDR2 SYDVKM. This CDR3 spans 15 amino acids. Trimming removed 6 bases at V and 9 bases at J, with 21 bases between. This clonotype has ten or more counts.

The rearrangement joins TRBV28 to TRBJ2-4; maybe TRBD1 (7 bases). The specimen comprised peripheral blood mononuclear cells (PBMCs), sampled at new diagnosis, from a patient treated with antithyroid drugs. The sequence was obtained from a female donor with Graves disease. The CDR3 region has the DNA TGTGCCAGCAGCCCGACTAGGGCGGAGGGGGCCATTCAGTACTTC. Translated: CASSPTRAEGAIQYF.